A selection of T cell receptor beta chains follows, all from one sample in a study of blood T cell repertoires in COVID-19. Clones were sequenced by immunoSEQ multiplex PCR, and TCRdb holds only the in-frame ones, with some missing. The table lists roughly 400,000 clones, about 88% of them singletons. The source material was PBMCs or T cells enriched from blood (not recorded which). These receptors originate from a woman in her late teens or twenties who had been exposed to COVID-19. Both conserved end residues are part of each CDR3. A D gene is named only where the DNA matches it firmly. Clone size appears in some rows only: once, few, many, or a class for an expanded clone.

>TRBD2|TRBJ2-5|once|TRBV10-3
CATRGLAGREGGGETQYF
TGTGCCACCCGTGGACTAGCGGGACGCGAGGGCGGAGGAGAGACCCAGTACTTC
>TRBD1|TRBJ2-7|-|TRBV4-1
CASSQGVTGTLYEQYF
TGCGCCAGCAGCCAAGGGGTGACAGGGACACTCTACGAGCAGTACTTC
>TRBD2|TRBJ2-1|-|TRBV11-2
CASSPMGEGNNEQFF
TGTGCCAGCAGCCCTATGGGGGAGGGGAACAATGAGCAGTTCTTC
>-|TRBJ2-5|-|TRBV27
CASSSVRGLVQETQYF
TGTGCCAGCAGTTCGGTTCGTGGTTTGGTACAAGAGACCCAGTACTTC
>TRBD2|TRBJ2-2|-|TRBV6-2/TRBV6-3
CASSIRLAGADTGELFF
TGTGCCAGCAGCATCCGACTAGCGGGGGCCGACACCGGGGAGCTGTTTTTT
>-|TRBJ1-1|-|TRBV6-5
CASSRQMNTEAFF
TGTGCCAGCAGCCGACAGATGAACACTGAAGCTTTCTTT
>-|TRBJ1-1|-|TRBV5-5
CASSLVSNTEAFF
TGTGCCAGCAGTCTGGTTAGCAACACTGAAGCTTTCTTT
>-|TRBJ1-1|-|TRBV27
CASSLVAGLNTEAFF
TGTGCCAGCAGTTTGGTGGCAGGGCTGAACACTGAAGCTTTCTTT
>-|TRBJ2-7|-|TRBV24-1
CATSEYVQGVKYF
TGTGCCACCAGTGAATACGTCCAAGGGGTGAAGTACTTC
>TRBD1|TRBJ1-1|-|TRBV5-1
CASSWGTVTNTEAFF
TGCGCCAGCAGCTGGGGGACAGTGACGAACACTGAAGCTTTCTTT
>TRBD1|TRBJ1-5|-|TRBV6-6
CASSTGQGGNQPQHF
TGTGCCAGCAGTACGGGACAGGGCGGCAATCAGCCCCAGCATTTT
>TRBD2|TRBJ2-1|-|TRBV2
CASSVAGGPDEQFF
TGTGCCAGCAGTGTCGCGGGGGGGCCGGATGAGCAGTTCTTC
>TRBD2|TRBJ2-3|-|TRBV5-1
CASSLRTSGGLSTDTQYF
TGCGCCAGCAGCTTACGGACTAGCGGGGGGCTCAGCACAGATACGCAGTATTTT
>-|TRBJ1-2|few|TRBV11-2
CASSPNRDRGYTF
TGTGCCAGCAGCCCTAACAGGGACCGTGGCTACACCTTC
>-|TRBJ1-2|-|TRBV12-3/TRBV12-4
CASRIDNNYGYTF
TGTGCCAGCAGGATCGACAATAACTATGGCTACACCTTC
>-|TRBJ1-1|many|TRBV5-1
CASSLRGEAFF
TGCGCCAGCAGCTTGAGGGGCGAAGCTTTCTTT
>-|TRBJ2-1|once|TRBV25-1
CASSEWGGAYNEQFF
TGTGCCAGCAGTGAATGGGGCGGGGCCTACAATGAGCAGTTCTTC
>-|TRBJ2-7|-|TRBV10-2
CASSELSYEQYF
TGCGCCAGCAGTGAGCTATCCTACGAGCAGTACTTC
>-|TRBJ2-7|-|TRBV4-2
CASSPGLSPVYEQYF
TGTGCCAGCAGCCCGGGACTTTCCCCGGTCTACGAGCAGTACTTC
>-|TRBJ1-2|-|TRBV11-2
CASSQHRGSNYGYTF
TGTGCCAGCAGCCAACACCGCGGATCGAACTATGGCTACACCTTC
>TRBD2|TRBJ2-2|-|TRBV7-9
CASSLGLAGVTGELFF
TGTGCCAGCAGCCTGGGACTAGCGGGGGTCACCGGGGAGCTGTTTTTT
>TRBD2|TRBJ2-1|-|TRBV7-3
CASSLRGLAGGPLSYNEQFF
TGTGCCAGCAGCTTAAGAGGGCTAGCGGGGGGGCCGCTCTCCTACAATGAGCAGTTCTTC
>TRBD1|TRBJ1-1|few|TRBV7-9
CASSRGQGDTEAFF
TGTGCCAGCAGCCGAGGACAGGGAGATACTGAAGCTTTCTTT
>-|TRBJ2-3|-|TRBV5-6
CASSLPSGTQYF
TGTGCCAGCAGCCTGCCCAGCGGGACGCAGTATTTT
>TRBD2|TRBJ2-2|once|TRBV3-1/TRBV3-2
CASSQVSGTSAAGELFF
TGTGCCAGCAGCCAAGTTTCCGGGACTAGCGCGGCCGGGGAGCTGTTTTTT
>-|TRBJ1-5|-|TRBV3-1/TRBV3-2
CASSPRDYSNQPQHF
TGTGCCAGCAGCCCCAGGGATTATAGCAATCAGCCCCAGCATTTT
>-|TRBJ2-1|-|TRBV24-1
CATSGGGTIFNEQFF
TGTGCCACCAGTGGGGGGGGCACGATCTTCAATGAGCAGTTCTTC
>-|TRBJ2-5|-|TRBV2
CASKDRLTQETQYF
TGTGCCAGCAAGGACCGACTAACCCAAGAGACCCAGTACTTC
>-|TRBJ1-2|-|TRBV7-9
CASSSTTEGSRDGYTF
TGTGCCAGCAGCTCAACTACCGAGGGTAGTAGGGATGGCTACACCTTC
>-|TRBJ2-7|once|TRBV7-9
CASSLAGGNEQYF
TGTGCCAGCAGCTTAGCGGGGGGTAACGAGCAGTACTTC
>-|TRBJ2-2|-|TRBV2
CASSVQAGSGELFF
TGTGCCAGCAGTGTGCAAGCGGGCTCTGGGGAGCTGTTTTTT
>-|TRBJ2-1|-|TRBV6-1
CASSEDPPGEQFF
TGTGCCAGCAGTGAAGACCCGCCGGGGGAGCAGTTCTTC
>-|TRBJ1-1|once|TRBV10-3
CAISQTEYYEAFF
TGTGCCATCAGCCAGACAGAATACTATGAAGCTTTCTTT
>-|TRBJ1-2|-|TRBV3-1/TRBV3-2
CASTPAGGFYGYTF
TGTGCCAGCACCCCGGCTGGCGGGTTCTATGGCTACACCTTC
>TRBD1|TRBJ2-4|-|TRBV4-1
CASSQDPGQGTLIQYF
TGCGCCAGCAGCCAAGATCCGGGACAGGGGACCTTAATTCAGTACTTC